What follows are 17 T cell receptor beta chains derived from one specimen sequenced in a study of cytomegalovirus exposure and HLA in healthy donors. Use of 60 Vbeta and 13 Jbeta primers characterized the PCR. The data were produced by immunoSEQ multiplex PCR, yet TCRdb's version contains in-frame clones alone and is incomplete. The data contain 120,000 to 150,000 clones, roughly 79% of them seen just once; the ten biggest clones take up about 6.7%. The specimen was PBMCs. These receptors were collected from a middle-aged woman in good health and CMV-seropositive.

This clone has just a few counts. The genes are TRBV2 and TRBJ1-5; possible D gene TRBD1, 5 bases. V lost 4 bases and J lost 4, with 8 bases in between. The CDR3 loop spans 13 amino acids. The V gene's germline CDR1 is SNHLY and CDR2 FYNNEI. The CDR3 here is CASSGQPNQPQHF. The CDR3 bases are TGTGCCAGCAGTGGACAGCCAAATCAGCCCCAGCATTTT.

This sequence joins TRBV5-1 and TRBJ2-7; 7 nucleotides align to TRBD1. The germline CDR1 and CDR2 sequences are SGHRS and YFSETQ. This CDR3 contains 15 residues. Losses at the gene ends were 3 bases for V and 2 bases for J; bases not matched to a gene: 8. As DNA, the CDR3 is TGCGCCAGCAGCTCGCTACAGGGGTCTACCTACGAGCAGTACTTC. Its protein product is CASSSLQGSTYEQYF.

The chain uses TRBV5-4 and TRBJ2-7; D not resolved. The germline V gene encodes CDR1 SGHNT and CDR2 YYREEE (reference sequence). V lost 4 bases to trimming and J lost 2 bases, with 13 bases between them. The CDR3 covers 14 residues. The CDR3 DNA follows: TGTGCCAGCAGCCCGTCTTGGGCCCCCTACGAGCAGTACTTC. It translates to CASSPSWAPYEQYF.

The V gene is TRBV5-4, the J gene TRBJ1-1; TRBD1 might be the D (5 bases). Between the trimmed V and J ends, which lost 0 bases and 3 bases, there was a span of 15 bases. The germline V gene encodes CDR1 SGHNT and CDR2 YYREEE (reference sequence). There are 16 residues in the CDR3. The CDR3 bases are TGTGCCAGCAGCTTGGTGATCGGGGGTGGGGACACTGAAGCTTTCTTT. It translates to CASSLVIGGGDTEAFF. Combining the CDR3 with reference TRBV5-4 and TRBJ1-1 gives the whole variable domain ETGVTQSPTHLIKTRGQQVTLRCSSQSGHNTVSWYQQALGQGPQFIFQYYREEENGRGNFPPRFSGLQFPNYSSELNVNALELDDSALYLCASSLVIGGGDTEAFFGQGTRLTVV.

The CDR3 here is CAISAQGDGYTF. The CDR3, as DNA: TGTGCCATCAGTGCACAGGGCGATGGCTACACCTTC. The chain couples TRBV10-3 to TRBJ1-2; D possibly corresponds to TRBD1 (6 bases). V gave up 4 bases and J gave up 6 bases, with 9 bases separating them. The CDR3 spans 12 residues. Looked up from germline, CDR1 is ENHRY and CDR2 is SYGVKD.

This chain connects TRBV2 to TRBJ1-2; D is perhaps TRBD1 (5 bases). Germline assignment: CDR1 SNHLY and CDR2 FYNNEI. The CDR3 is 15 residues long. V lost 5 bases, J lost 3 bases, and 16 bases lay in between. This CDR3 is CASSQQRTTDYGYTF. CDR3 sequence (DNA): TGTGCCAGCAGTCAACAGCGCACGACAGACTATGGCTACACCTTC.

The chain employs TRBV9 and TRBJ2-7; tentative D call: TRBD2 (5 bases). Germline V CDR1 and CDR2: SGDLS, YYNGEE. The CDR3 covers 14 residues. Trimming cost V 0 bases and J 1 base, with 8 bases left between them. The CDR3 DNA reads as TGTGCCAGCAGCGTAGCCTCGGGGTCCTACGAGCAGTACTTC. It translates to CASSVASGSYEQYF.

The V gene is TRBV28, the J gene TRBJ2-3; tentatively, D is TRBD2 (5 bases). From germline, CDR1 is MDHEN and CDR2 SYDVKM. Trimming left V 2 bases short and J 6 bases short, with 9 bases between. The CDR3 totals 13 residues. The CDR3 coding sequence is TGTGCCAGCAGTTTACGATTAGCGGATACGCAGTATTTT. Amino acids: CASSLRLADTQYF. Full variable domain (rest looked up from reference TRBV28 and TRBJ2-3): DVKVTQSSRYLVKRTGEKVFLECVQDMDHENMFWYRQDPGLGLRLIYFSYDVKMKEKGDIPEGYSVSREKKERFSLILESASTNQTSMYLCASSLRLADTQYFGPGTRLTVL.

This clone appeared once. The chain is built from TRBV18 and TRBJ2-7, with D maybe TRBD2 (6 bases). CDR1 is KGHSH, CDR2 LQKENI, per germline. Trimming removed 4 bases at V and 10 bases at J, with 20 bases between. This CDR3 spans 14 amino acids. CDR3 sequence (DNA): TGTGCCAGCTCACGCGGCCCGGCCGAGGGAGGACAGTACTTC. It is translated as CASSRGPAEGGQYF.

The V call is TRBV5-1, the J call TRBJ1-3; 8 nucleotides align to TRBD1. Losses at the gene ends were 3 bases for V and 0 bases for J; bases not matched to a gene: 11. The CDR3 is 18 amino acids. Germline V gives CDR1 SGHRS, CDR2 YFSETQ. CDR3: CASSSPEGQEHSGNTIYF. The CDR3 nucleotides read TGCGCCAGCAGCTCCCCGGAGGGACAGGAACACTCTGGAAACACCATATATTTT.

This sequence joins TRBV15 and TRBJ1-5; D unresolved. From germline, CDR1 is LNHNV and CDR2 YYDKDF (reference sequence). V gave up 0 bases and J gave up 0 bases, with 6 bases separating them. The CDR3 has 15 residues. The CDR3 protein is CATSRDTLSNQPQHF. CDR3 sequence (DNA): TGTGCCACCAGCAGAGACACTCTTAGCAATCAGCCCCAGCATTTT.

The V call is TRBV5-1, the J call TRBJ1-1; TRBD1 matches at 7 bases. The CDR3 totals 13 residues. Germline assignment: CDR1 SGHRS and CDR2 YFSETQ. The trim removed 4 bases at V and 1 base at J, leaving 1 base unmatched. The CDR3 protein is CASSGTENTEAFF. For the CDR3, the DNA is TGCGCCAGCAGCGGGACAGAGAACACTGAAGCTTTCTTT.

The CDR3 DNA follows: TGTGCCAGCAGTTACGGGACAGGGGGCAATTCACCCCTCCACTTT. Its translation is CASSYGTGGNSPLHF. V usage is TRBV6-5 and J usage is TRBJ1-6, with 12 nucleotides matching TRBD1. J was trimmed by 7 bases and V by 2 bases; bases with no gene match: 0. Germline V gives CDR1 MNHEY, CDR2 SVGAGI. The CDR3 is made up of 15 amino acids.

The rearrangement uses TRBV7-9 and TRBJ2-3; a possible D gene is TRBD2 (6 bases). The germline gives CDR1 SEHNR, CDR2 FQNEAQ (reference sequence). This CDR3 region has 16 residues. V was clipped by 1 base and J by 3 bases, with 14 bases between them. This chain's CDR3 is CASSLELGGATDTQYF. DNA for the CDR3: TGTGCCAGCAGCTTAGAACTGGGCGGGGCGACAGATACGCAGTATTTT.

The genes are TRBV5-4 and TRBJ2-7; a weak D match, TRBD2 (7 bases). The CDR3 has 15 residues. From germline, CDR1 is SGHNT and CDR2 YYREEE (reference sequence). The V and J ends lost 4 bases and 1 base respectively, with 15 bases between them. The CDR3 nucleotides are TGTGCCAGCAGCCGAGGGACTACAGGGTCCTACGAGCAGTACTTC. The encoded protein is CASSRGTTGSYEQYF.

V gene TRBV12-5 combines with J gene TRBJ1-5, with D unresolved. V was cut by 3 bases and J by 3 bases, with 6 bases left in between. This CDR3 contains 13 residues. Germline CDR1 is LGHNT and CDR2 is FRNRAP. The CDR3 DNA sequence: TGTGCTAGTGGTTTCGGGAACAATCAGCCCCAGCATTTT. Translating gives CASGFGNNQPQHF.

CDR3 DNA sequence: TGTGCCTGGAGTACGCAGGGGGCGCCCGGCTACACCTTC. Translated: CAWSTQGAPGYTF. The gene calls are TRBV30 and TRBJ1-2; TRBD1 matches at 8 bases. V was pared by 2 bases and J by 8 bases, with 7 bases of the junction left unmatched. Germline CDR1 and CDR2: GTSNPN and SVGIG (reference sequence). The CDR3 consists of 13 residues.